The T cell receptor beta chain described here comes from a study of cytomegalovirus exposure and HLA in healthy donors. Overall study: In a previous analysis, 110 million or so unique TCR beta sequences were found from roughly 180 million T cells.

Regarding the study as a whole: HLA alleles were associated with 16,000 or so TCR beta sequences in a later analysis at 0.05 false discovery rate. Fewer N-insertions than the approximately 700-donor mean were reportedly shown by an Asian-associated ancestry cluster in a later analysis.

This CDR3 is built from 18 residues. The V gene lost 8 bases and the J gene lost 5 bases, with 27 bases spanning the gap. Germline V gene sequence: CDR1 WSHSY, CDR2 SAAADI. The PCR contained 60 Vbeta and 13 Jbeta primers. Generated by immunoSEQ multiplex PCR, the TCRdb table keeps only in-frame clones and is missing some. The sample holds about 100,000 clones, 79% seen once. Comments on this clone: Its antigen is undetermined.

The chain uses TRBV10-2 and TRBJ2-2; possible D gene TRBD2, 7 bases. The TCR originated in a female donor in good health and CMV-seropositive. The sequenced material came from PBMCs. Here the CDR3 reads CASPNWVGSGEGTGELFF. CDR3 in DNA: TGCGCCAGCCCGAATTGGGTGGGGTCAGGGGAGGGTACCGGGGAGCTGTTTTTT.